This T cell receptor (beta chain) was retrieved from a study of blood T cell repertoires in COVID-19. Whole-study context: Both acute and convalescent COVID-19 samples were obtained from the United States, Italy and Spain. The cDNA or gDNA used as material had been derived from T cells, B-cell-depleted T cells, or PBMCs.

Original processing methods: By means of reference gene primer amplification, nucleated cell counts were estimated. Data came from immunoSEQ multiplex PCR; TCRdb stores just in-frame clones and leaves some out. The V and J calls and clone size come from that table; D and trimming were worked out from the DNA. The sample holds tens of thousands of clones, 82% seen once. CDR1 and CDR2 from the germline V gene are LNHDA and SQIVND (reference sequence). With 7 bases removed from V and 6 bases from J, the gap between germline ends came to 7 bases. The CDR3 is made up of 12 amino acids. The clonotype comes from a woman aged 55-75 years with acute or convalescent COVID-19. The genes are TRBV19 and TRBJ1-6; D gene unclear. Sequencing was done on a sample of peripheral blood. DNA for the CDR3: TGTGCCAGTAATACCGGTAATTCACCCCTCCACTTT. It codes for CASNTGNSPLHF.